One sample yielded the 4 T cell receptor beta chains listed below, sequenced in a study of blood T cell repertoires in COVID-19. Only in-frame clones appear in the TCRdb table, and some are missing; sequencing was by immunoSEQ multiplex PCR. The sample yields 80,000 to 95,000 clones, approximately 81% seen once. Sequenced material: peripheral blood. The receptors derive from a man of 80 years or more with acute or convalescent COVID-19.

This chain connects TRBV7-8 to TRBJ1-5, with D perhaps TRBD1 (6 bases). The CDR3 is made up of 15 amino acids. Germline V gene lookup returns CDR1 SGHVS and CDR2 FQNEAQ. The V and J ends lost 1 base and 3 bases respectively, with 10 bases between them. CDR3: CASSLEGGSNQPQHF. For the CDR3, the DNA is TGTGCCAGCAGCTTAGAAGGGGGTTCCAATCAGCCCCAGCATTTT.

Only a few counts were recorded for this clone. The chain carries TRBV27 and TRBJ1-1; 8 positions agree with TRBD1. Trimming cost V 5 bases and J 5 bases; bases outside gene matches: 10. The CDR3 consists of 15 residues. Per the germline V gene, CDR1 is MNHEY and CDR2 is SMNVEV (reference sequence). The CDR3 loop reads CASSPPGGAGTEAFF. DNA for the CDR3: TGTGCCAGCAGTCCCCCAGGGGGCGCGGGGACTGAAGCTTTCTTT.

The chain is built from TRBV5-1 and TRBJ1-1, with a tentative D call TRBD1 (5 bases). V dropped 1 base and J dropped 4 bases, with 11 bases sitting between them. CDR3 length: 14 amino acids. Germline loops: CDR1 SGHRS, CDR2 YFSETQ. CDR3 nucleotides: TGCGCCAGCAGCTTGAATCAGGGTCGCACTGAAGCTTTCTTT. It is translated as CASSLNQGRTEAFF.

V is TRBV5-1 and J is TRBJ2-4; perhaps TRBD2 as D (5 bases). The CDR3 length is 13 residues. V lost 0 bases, J lost 10 bases, and 11 bases lay in between. Germline CDR1 reads SGHRS; CDR2 reads YFSETQ. CDR3 in DNA: TGCGCCAGCAGCTTGGCACGGGAAGAGATTCAGTACTTC. Its translation is CASSLAREEIQYF.